This T cell receptor (beta chain) was recorded in a study of T cell repertoires in cytomegalovirus infection. The wider study: Through public TCR beta signatures, both CMV infection and matching HLA type were indicated.

In this sample, this clonotype turned up many times. Its antigen is currently unknown. TCRdb called the reads again in MiXCR, with one record for every CDR3 protein. The table lists about 460,000 distinct CDR3 sequences, roughly 12% of them singletons, with roughly a tenth in the top ten. This CDR3 spans 18 amino acids. In germline, CDR1 is SEHNR, CDR2 FQNEAQ (reference sequence). V was clipped by 1 base and J by 5 bases; unmatched bases: 16. Study-wide results and limits: HLA-C-restricted CMV-specific TCR beta clonotypes prevailed in the ex vivo response. Carriage of CMV together with the relevant HLA was identifiable through cumulative public TCR beta family frequency.

Sequences were obtained from PBMCs. The sequence was obtained from a human donor in good health (CMV status not recorded). Some clones in this sample may be carry-over from other donors' samples. The J gene is TRBJ2-7, the V gene TRBV7-9, with 8 bases fitting TRBD2. CDR3: CASSLGAGGGLIAHEQYF. In nucleotides, the CDR3 is TGTGCCAGCAGCTTAGGTGCCGGGGGGGGACTTATCGCCCACGAGCAGTACTTC. Using reference TRBV7-9 and TRBJ2-7 for the parts outside the CDR3, the full variable domain is DTGVSQNPRHKITKRGQNVTFRCDPISEHNRLYWYRQTLGQGPEFLTYFQNEAQLEKSRLLSDRFSAERPKGSFSTLEIQRTEQGDSAMYLCASSLGAGGGLIAHEQYFGPGTRLTVT.